A single T cell receptor beta chain is shown here with its context. Treatment noted: roughly 18 received Ad26.COV2.S at low or high dose, single or two shots; 5 received placebo; per-sample allocation not given. Each sample was drawn 63 days after the first injection (of vaccine or placebo). This vaccine is an Ad26 vector that expresses the Wuhan-strain SARS-CoV-2 spike. The CDR3 has 15 amino acids. CDR1 SGDLS and CDR2 YYNGEE come from the germline V gene. V shed 3 bases and J 9 bases; nucleotides not matched to a gene: 8. Generated by immunoSEQ multiplex PCR, the TCRdb table keeps only in-frame clones and is missing some. In the table there are 330,000 or so clones, 90% of which are singletons. The sample comes from a study of Ad26.COV2.S vaccination and SARS-CoV-2 variants.

The TCR sequence derives from a person aged 18-65 years who received the Ad26.COV2.S COVID-19 vaccine or a placebo. This material consisted of peripheral blood, taken in a trial of Ad26.COV2.S vaccine versus placebo. The V gene is TRBV9, the J gene TRBJ2-1; the match to TRBD2 covers 11 bases. The CDR3 spells CASSALAGGTAEQFF. The CDR3, as DNA: TGTGCCAGCAGCGCCCTAGCGGGAGGCACGGCTGAGCAGTTCTTC.